The 18 T cell receptor beta chains in this list originate from one sample, sequenced in a study of shared clonotypes between healthy human individuals (dated by TCRdb to about 2020). Library preparation employed the immunoSEQ multiplex PCR assay. In TCRdb, the immuneACCESS table is reduced to in-frame sequences with V and J assigned. These tables do not hold every clone; where another copy was compared, an unresolved V gene accounts for under half, and the others remain unexplained. The table for this sample lists 470,000 or so clones; roughly 80% of them were counted only once. The ten top clones hold about 13% of the sample. The sequenced material came from PBMCs. Receptors originate from a woman aged 40 to 49 in good health. Some clones in this sample may be carry-over from other donors' samples.

The chain employs TRBV28 and TRBJ1-4; a weak D match, TRBD1 (5 bases). The length of the CDR3 is 13 residues. CDR1 and CDR2 from the germline V gene are MDHEN and SYDVKM. Between the trimmed V and J ends, which lost 2 bases and 5 bases, there was a span of 6 bases. The CDR3 DNA reads as TGTGCCAGCAGTTTAGGGGGGAATGAAAAACTGTTTTTT. It translates to CASSLGGNEKLFF.

The chain links TRBV6-1 to TRBJ1-5; TRBD1 is a possible D gene (5 bases). The germline gives CDR1 MNHNS, CDR2 SASEGT. Trimming left V 5 bases short and J 4 bases short, with 15 bases between. The CDR3 is 15 amino acids. The CDR3 sequence: CASSWQGQGNQPQHF. Written as DNA, the CDR3 is TGTGCCAGCAGTTGGCAAGGGCAGGGTAATCAGCCCCAGCATTTT.

J is TRBJ1-2 and V is TRBV28; D might be TRBD1 (5 bases). The CDR3 is 16 residues long. Trimming shortened V by 0 bases and J by 4 bases, and 15 bases separated the two germline ends. Germline V gene lookup returns CDR1 MDHEN and CDR2 SYDVKM. The DNA for the CDR3 is TGTGCCAGCAGTTTATGGGGCAGGGCCGCGGGCTATGGCTACACCTTC. Its protein is CASSLWGRAAGYGYTF.

The rearrangement joins TRBV29-1 to TRBJ2-3, with 9 bases identical to TRBD1. V trimming: 0 bases; J trimming: 3 bases; junction bases outside the gene matches: 7. The CDR3 runs 16 residues. Germline lookup yields CDR1 SQVTM and CDR2 ANQGSEA. In nucleotides, the CDR3 is TGCAGCGTTGAAGATCTGGGACAGGGTGGGACAGATACGCAGTATTTT. Translation: CSVEDLGQGGTDTQYF.

This clone was seen a single time. The CDR3 is CASSLDLGTVKYGYTF. The DNA of the CDR3 is TGTGCCAGCAGCTTAGATCTAGGGACAGTCAAGTATGGCTACACCTTC. The chain links TRBV7-2 to TRBJ1-2; TRBD1 matches 7 bases. CDR3 length equals 16 residues. V trimming: 1 base; J trimming: 5 bases; junction bases outside the gene matches: 10. Germline assignment: CDR1 SGHTA and CDR2 FQGNSA. Full variable domain (missing parts from reference TRBV7-2 and TRBJ1-2): GAGVSQSPSNKVTEKGKDVELRCDPISGHTALYWYRQSLGQGLEFLIYFQGNSAPDKSGLPSDRFSAERTGGSVSTLTIQRTQQEDSAVYLCASSLDLGTVKYGYTFGSGTRLTVV.

The J gene is TRBJ2-3, the V gene TRBV6-4; D is perhaps TRBD2 (5 bases). The CDR3 length is 16 residues. The germline gives CDR1 MRHNA, CDR2 SNTAGT. The V and J ends lost 2 bases and 1 base respectively, with 13 bases between them. The DNA for the CDR3 is TGTGCCAGCAGTGACGGTGGGAGCCGTCGCACAGATACGCAGTATTTT. Protein: CASSDGGSRRTDTQYF.

This clone showed up just once. This rearrangement joins TRBV14 to TRBJ2-1, with TRBD2 matching over 14 bases. Germline loops: CDR1 SGHDN, CDR2 FVKESK. With V trimmed by 4 bases and J by 10 bases, 6 bases remained unmatched. The CDR3 contains 15 residues. CDR3 sequence (DNA): TGTGCCAGCAGCCGGGGACTAGCGGGAGTTGGCGAGCAGTTCTTC. As protein: CASSRGLAGVGEQFF.

This chain uses TRBV4-2 with TRBJ2-7; unclear D gene. V lost 0 bases and J lost 5, with 11 bases in between. Germline V gene lookup returns CDR1 LGHNA and CDR2 YNFKEQ. The CDR3 covers 14 residues. CDR3 loop: CASSQDLDRHEQYF. CDR3 bases: TGTGCCAGCAGCCAAGATTTAGATAGGCACGAGCAGTACTTC.

The J gene is TRBJ1-3, the V gene TRBV12-5, with TRBD1 matching 7 bases. This CDR3 is 14 amino acids long. CDR1 and CDR2 (germline): LGHNT, FRNRAP. V lost 7 bases and J lost 2; bases outside the gene matches: 5. The CDR3, as DNA: TGTGCTAGTGCCCCTGACAGGGCTGGAAACACCATATATTTT. This gives the protein CASAPDRAGNTIYF.

The chain is built from TRBV7-6 and TRBJ1-1; D gene uncertain. The CDR3 runs 14 residues. The germline V gene encodes CDR1 SGHVS and CDR2 FNYEAQ. V lost 0 bases and J lost 1, with 6 bases in between. In nucleotides, the CDR3 is TGTGCCAGCAGCTTAGCATCCGGGAACACTGAAGCTTTCTTT. Translation gives CASSLASGNTEAFF.

The chain has TRBV29-1 and TRBJ2-5; 7 nucleotides agree with TRBD1. The CDR3 runs 14 residues. The ends lost 6 bases at V and 5 bases at J; junction bases unmatched: 12. The germline V gene has CDR1 SQVTM and CDR2 ANQGSEA. CDR3 sequence: CSVLRETGLETQYF. Written as DNA, the CDR3 is TGCAGCGTCCTCAGGGAGACAGGGCTCGAGACCCAGTACTTC.

The V and J genes are TRBV7-7 and TRBJ2-5; 14 nucleotides line up with TRBD2. Trimming removed 2 bases from V and 5 bases from J; junction bases left unmatched: 7. The germline CDR1 and CDR2 sequences are SSHAT and FNYEAQ (reference sequence). The length of the CDR3 is 17 residues. The CDR3 coding sequence is TGTGCCAGCAGCTTATCGTGGACTAGCGGGAGGAGGGAGACCCAGTACTTC. Protein: CASSLSWTSGRRETQYF.

The chain combines TRBV10-3 with TRBJ2-7, with TRBD1 matching over 10 bases. The V segment lost 5 bases and the J segment 2 bases; nucleotides outside the gene matches: 3. Germline V gene sequence: CDR1 ENHRY, CDR2 SYGVKD. The CDR3 covers 14 residues. CDR3 amino acids: CAISRGTGAYEQYF. The CDR3 region has the DNA TGTGCCATCAGTAGGGGGACAGGGGCCTACGAGCAGTACTTC.

V gene TRBV5-1 combines with J gene TRBJ1-1; the D is unclear. The germline V gene has CDR1 SGHRS and CDR2 YFSETQ. The V end was cut by 4 bases, the J end by 4 bases, with 11 bases between. The CDR3 sequence is 13 residues long. The CDR3 DNA follows: TGCGCCAGCAGCCCGCCTGGGGTCACTGAAGCTTTCTTT. This translates into CASSPPGVTEAFF.

This chain links TRBV28 with TRBJ1-1; D is possibly TRBD1 (6 bases). CDR1 is MDHEN and CDR2 is SYDVKM in the germline V gene. V was clipped by 5 bases and J by 6 bases, with 22 bases between them. This CDR3 spans 16 amino acids. As DNA, the CDR3 is TGTGCCAGCAGTACTAAAGACCCCAGGGAGGGGGCTGAAGCTTTCTTT. Translation gives CASSTKDPREGAEAFF.

The chain combines TRBV15 with TRBJ1-2, with 9 bases that match TRBD1. Per germline, CDR1 LNHNV and CDR2 YYDKDF (reference sequence). The CDR3 runs 15 residues. V dropped 0 bases and J dropped 10; count of bases not matched to a gene: 9. CDR3 in amino acids: CATSRDPGQGMDYTF. In DNA form, the CDR3 reads TGTGCCACCAGCAGAGATCCGGGACAGGGCATGGACTACACCTTC. The full variable domain, in which reference TRBV15 and TRBJ1-2 provide the parts outside the CDR3, is DAMVIQNPRYQVTQFGKPVTLSCSQTLNHNVMYWYQQKSSQAPKLLFHYYDKDFNNEADTPDNFQSRRPNTSFCFLDIRSPGLGDTAMYLCATSRDPGQGMDYTFGSGTRLTVV.

The gene calls are TRBV18 and TRBJ2-5; the D gene is possibly TRBD2 (5 bases). The V gene's germline CDR1 is KGHSH and CDR2 LQKENI. The length of the CDR3 is 15 residues. The V end was cut by 0 bases, the J end by 4 bases, with 12 bases between. The CDR3 loop reads CASSPPNLAAETQYF. CDR3 in DNA: TGTGCCAGCTCACCACCGAACCTAGCTGCAGAGACCCAGTACTTC.

The V gene is TRBV28, the J gene TRBJ2-5, with 8 bases fitting TRBD1. Unmatched junction bases numbered 5, after V lost 6 bases and J lost 5 bases. Germline loops: CDR1 MDHEN, CDR2 SYDVKM. The CDR3 has 13 amino acids. CDR3 amino acids: CASRTGAVETQYF. DNA of the CDR3: TGTGCCAGCAGGACAGGGGCGGTGGAGACCCAGTACTTC.